A selection of T cell receptor beta chains follows, all from one sample in a study of T cells in Graves' hyperthyroidism and ophthalmopathy. TCRdb re-derived calls from the multiplex PCR reads in MiXCR, one entry per CDR3 protein. The sample contains approximately 640,000 distinct CDR3 sequences, about 16% of which appear only once. Source material: blood. The receptors were sampled from a woman aged 25 to 39 with Graves' hyperthyroidism. Each CDR3 is given with its conserved first and last residue. D genes are given only for firm matches. Not every row has a clone size; where given, it reads once, few, many or a size class.

D gene	V gene	J gene	clone size	CDR3 protein	CDR3 DNA
NA	TRBV10-3	TRBJ1-1	many	CAISFGTANTEAFF	TGTGCCATCAGTTTCGGGACGGCGAACACTGAAGCTTTCTTT
TRBD1	TRBV5-1	TRBJ2-7	NA	CASKAGTGTYEQYF	TGCGCCAGCAAGGCCGGGACAGGAACCTACGAGCAGTACTTC
NA	TRBV27	TRBJ2-7	many	CASRPNGYYEQYF	TGTGCCAGCAGACCTAACGGATACTACGAGCAGTACTTC
TRBD2	TRBV29-1	TRBJ2-1	few	CSVLGLAGYNEQFF	TGCAGCGTCCTTGGACTAGCGGGATACAATGAGCAGTTCTTC
NA	TRBV12-3/TRBV12-4	TRBJ2-5	NA	CASQRVARTQGTQYF	TGTGCCAGTCAAAGGGTAGCGCGGACGCAAGGGACCCAGTACTTC
NA	TRBV15	TRBJ2-3	many	CATSKGVHTQYF	TGTGCCACCAGCAAAGGGGTTCATACGCAGTATTTT
NA	TRBV7-2	TRBJ2-1	NA	CASSPSRGPYNEQFF	TGTGCCAGCAGCCCGTCCAGGGGCCCCTACAATGAGCAGTTCTTC
TRBD2	TRBV27	TRBJ2-4	NA	CASIGTSGTLAKNIQYF	TGTGCCAGCATCGGGACTAGCGGAACATTAGCCAAAAACATTCAGTACTTC
TRBD2	TRBV6-2/TRBV6-3	TRBJ2-1	NA	CASSYRLAGGRNEQFF	TGTGCCAGCAGTTACAGACTAGCGGGAGGTCGGAATGAGCAGTTCTTC
NA	TRBV12-5	TRBJ2-5	NA	CASGLGGRGETQYF	TGTGCTAGTGGACTAGGGGGAAGAGGGGAGACCCAGTACTTC
NA	TRBV19	TRBJ1-5	NA	CASSPSTGNQPQHF	TGTGCCAGTAGTCCCTCGACAGGCAATCAGCCCCAGCATTTT
NA	TRBV11-2	TRBJ2-7	many	CASSVPGEEQYF	TGTGCCAGCAGCGTGCCAGGGGAAGAGCAGTACTTC
NA	TRBV7-9	TRBJ1-2	NA	CASSSGHRANYGYAF	TGTGCCAGCAGCTCAGGACACAGAGCTAACTATGGCTACGCCTTC
NA	TRBV6-1	TRBJ2-1	many	CASSPSDLTPYNEQFF	TGTGCCAGCAGTCCTTCGGACCTAACACCTTACAATGAGCAGTTCTTC
NA	TRBV30	TRBJ2-1	many	CAWTYRLGKQFF	TGTGCCTGGACCTACCGACTAGGGAAGCAGTTCTTC
TRBD2	TRBV28	TRBJ2-1	many	CASSPAGLAGRGEQFF	TGTGCCAGCAGCCCGGCCGGACTAGCGGGCCGGGGGGAGCAGTTCTTC
NA	TRBV27	TRBJ2-3	many	CASSFGLGVDGDTQYF	TGTGCCAGCAGTTTTGGCCTCGGGGTGGACGGAGATACGCAGTATTTT
NA	TRBV7-9	TRBJ2-1	NA	CASSLGPRLGEQFF	TGTGCCAGCAGCCTGGGACCTAGGTTGGGTGAGCAGTTCTTC
NA	TRBV7-8	TRBJ1-5	many	CASSLAMGRTFSNQPQHF	TGTGCCAGCAGCTTAGCGATGGGACGGACCTTTAGCAATCAGCCCCAGCATTTT
TRBD1	TRBV29-1	TRBJ2-7	NA	CSVTPTTGSYEQYF	TGCAGCGTCACTCCAACGACAGGGTCCTACGAGCAGTACTTC
NA	TRBV6-1	TRBJ2-7	many	CASSPTGTLDYEQYF	TGTGCCAGCAGTCCAACCGGGACTCTAGACTACGAGCAGTACTTC
TRBD2	TRBV7-9	TRBJ2-7	many	CASSLSSGRFEQYF	TGTGCCAGCAGCTTAAGTAGCGGGAGGTTCGAGCAGTACTTC
NA	TRBV6-2/TRBV6-3	TRBJ2-7	many	CASSYSTQSPYEQYF	TGTGCCAGCAGTTACTCGACGCAAAGTCCCTACGAGCAGTACTTC
NA	TRBV29-1	TRBJ2-5	few	CSVGGEGVGETQYF	TGCAGCGTTGGAGGAGAGGGAGTTGGGGAGACCCAGTACTTC
TRBD1	TRBV18	TRBJ2-1	NA	CASSPPGLSGGDEQFF	TGTGCCAGCTCACCACCCGGTCTGTCAGGGGGCGATGAGCAGTTCTTC
NA	TRBV9	TRBJ2-7	few	CASSVGSGTYYEQYF	TGTGCCAGCAGCGTAGGCTCCGGGACATACTACGAGCAGTACTTC
NA	TRBV19	TRBJ1-1	NA	CASSLRKTGTGNTEAFF	TGTGCCAGTAGTCTGAGAAAGACCGGGACGGGGAACACTGAAGCTTTCTTT
NA	TRBV7-9	TRBJ2-1	NA	CASSLDGGPTEQFF	TGTGCCAGCAGCTTAGATGGGGGCCCCACTGAGCAGTTCTTC